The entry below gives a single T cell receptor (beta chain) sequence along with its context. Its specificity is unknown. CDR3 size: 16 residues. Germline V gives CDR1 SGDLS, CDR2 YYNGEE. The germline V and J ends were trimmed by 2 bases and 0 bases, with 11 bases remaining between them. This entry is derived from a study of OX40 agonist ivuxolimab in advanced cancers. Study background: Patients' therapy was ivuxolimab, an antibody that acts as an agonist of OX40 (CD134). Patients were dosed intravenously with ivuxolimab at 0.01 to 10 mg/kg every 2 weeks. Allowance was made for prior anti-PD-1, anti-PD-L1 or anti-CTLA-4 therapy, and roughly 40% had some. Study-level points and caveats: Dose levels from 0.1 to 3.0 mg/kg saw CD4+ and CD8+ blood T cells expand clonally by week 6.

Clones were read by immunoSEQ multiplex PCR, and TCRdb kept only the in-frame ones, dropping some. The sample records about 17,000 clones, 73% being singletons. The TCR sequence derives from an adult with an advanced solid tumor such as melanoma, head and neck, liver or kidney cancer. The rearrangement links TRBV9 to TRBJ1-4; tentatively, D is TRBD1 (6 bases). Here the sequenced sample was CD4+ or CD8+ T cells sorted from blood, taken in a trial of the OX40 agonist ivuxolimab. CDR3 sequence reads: CASSVGQSTTNEKLFF. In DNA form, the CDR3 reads TGTGCCAGCAGCGTTGGACAGAGTACAACTAATGAAAAACTGTTTTTT.